Listed here are 21 T cell receptor beta chains from one sample, sequenced in a study of pediatric ulcerative colitis (dated by TCRdb to the late 2010s). Library preparation used the immunoSEQ multiplex PCR assay. Sourced from immuneACCESS, this table was stored by TCRdb with only in-frame sequences that have V and J called. A share of the clones is absent; for the studies checked, an unresolved V gene accounts for under half, and the remainder has no known explanation. In all, the sample holds about 36,000 clones, and 60% to 75% of those were seen once. Jointly, the top ten make up 0.74% of the sample. During colonoscopy, one to two rectal pinch biopsies were obtained for research purposes. The sequenced sample was gut tissue. All receptors come from a boy between 5 and 17 years old with moderate ulcerative colitis.

The chain links TRBV7-9 to TRBJ2-6; 10 nucleotides line up with TRBD1. The germline V gene encodes CDR1 SEHNR and CDR2 FQNEAQ (reference sequence). CDR3 size: 16 residues. J gave up 1 base and V 10 bases, and 7 bases lay outside the gene matches. The CDR3 nucleotides read TGTGCCATCAGGGACAGGGGTGGGTCTGGGGCCAACGTCCTGACTTTC. Its translation is CAIRDRGGSGANVLTF.

This sequence joins TRBV27 and TRBJ2-6, with 7 bases identical to TRBD1. The CDR3 runs to 17 residues. After removal of 4 bases from V and 0 bases from J, the junction contained 6 bases not matched to a gene. Germline V gene data show CDR1 as MNHEY and CDR2 as SMNVEV (reference sequence). Written as DNA, the CDR3 is TGTGCCAGCAGTTCCGACAGGGATCCCTCTGGGGCCAACGTCCTGACTTTC. This encodes CASSSDRDPSGANVLTF.

This chain joins TRBV13 and TRBJ2-1; D is tentatively TRBD1 or TRBD2 (5 bases each). V shed 2 bases and J shed 10 bases, with 12 bases lying between them. Germline assignment: CDR1 PRHDT and CDR2 FYEKMQ (reference sequence). This CDR3 has 13 amino acids. The CDR3 coding sequence is TGTGCCAGCAGCTTAAGTTTCCGGGGCGAGCAGTTCTTC. It codes for CASSLSFRGEQFF.

The J gene is TRBJ1-4, the V gene TRBV5-6; 8 bases align to TRBD1. The V gene end was trimmed by 3 bases and the J gene end by 14 bases; junction bases not matched to a gene: 9. This CDR3 is built from 13 residues. The germline V gene encodes CDR1 SGHDT and CDR2 YYEEEE. CDR3 in DNA: TGTGCCAGCAGCTCCGACAGGGGCTACCTGCTGTTTTTT. This encodes CASSSDRGYLLFF.

This clone was seen a handful of times. The J gene is TRBJ2-6, the V gene TRBV5-1; 8 bases line up with TRBD1. V shed 6 bases and J 0 bases; nucleotides not matched to a gene: 8. Germline V gives CDR1 SGHRS, CDR2 YFSETQ. The CDR3 is 17 amino acids. DNA of the CDR3: TGCGCCAGCAACCCCGGGACAGGATACTCTGGGGCCAACGTCCTGACTTTC. It is translated as CASNPGTGYSGANVLTF.

V gene TRBV2 combines with J gene TRBJ2-5; D gene uncertain. The V gene lost 5 bases and the J gene lost 5 bases, with 12 bases spanning the gap. Looked up from germline, CDR1 is SNHLY and CDR2 is FYNNEI. The CDR3 is made up of 13 amino acids. The CDR3 bases are TGTGCCAGCAGTCTGTATAGTGGGGAGACCCAGTACTTC. Its translation is CASSLYSGETQYF.

This clone was seen a handful of times. V is TRBV18 and J is TRBJ1-1; no clear D. The CDR3 spans 15 residues. Trimming removed 2 bases at V and 7 bases at J, with 17 bases between. In germline, CDR1 is KGHSH, CDR2 LQKENI. In DNA, the CDR3 is TGTGCCAGCTCACCAAGTGTTCCAGAGGCAGGTGAAGCTTTCTTT. Its protein product is CASSPSVPEAGEAFF.

The genes are TRBV7-9 and TRBJ2-7; D unclear. Germline CDR1 and CDR2: SEHNR and FQNEAQ (reference sequence). V shed 2 bases and J shed 4 bases, with 15 bases lying between them. The CDR3 is 15 amino acids. CDR3 amino acids: CASSLTVTAPYEQYF. The DNA of the CDR3 is TGTGCCAGCAGCTTAACGGTGACCGCCCCATACGAGCAGTACTTC.

V gene TRBV11-2 combines with J gene TRBJ2-7, with a tentative D call TRBD2 (6 bases). V was clipped by 3 bases and J by 9 bases, with 15 bases between them. The CDR3 sequence is 13 residues long. Germline V gives CDR1 SGHAT, CDR2 FQNNGV. The CDR3 nucleotides read TGTGCCAGCAGCTTGGCCCTAGCGAGAGGGCAGTACTTC. This codes for CASSLALARGQYF.

This chain connects TRBV5-8 to TRBJ2-7; no clear D gene. Looked up from germline, CDR1 is SGHTS and CDR2 is YDEGEE. This CDR3 spans 13 amino acids. Trimming took off 4 bases at V and 2 bases at J, with 10 bases between the two ends. The CDR3 region has the DNA TGTGCCAGCAGCAGAAGGGATCCCTACGAGCAGTACTTC. This encodes CASSRRDPYEQYF. Together with reference TRBV5-8 and TRBJ2-7, the CDR3 gives the full variable domain: EAGVTQSPTHLIKTRGQQATLRCSPISGHTSVYWYQQALGLGLQFLLWYDEGEERNRGNFPPRFSGRQFPNYSSELNVNALELEDSALYLCASSRRDPYEQYFGPGTRLTVT.

The genes are TRBV5-6 and TRBJ2-2; D is unclear. The CDR3 has 12 amino acids. The germline gives CDR1 SGHDT, CDR2 YYEEEE. The V and J ends lost 6 bases and 6 bases respectively, with 9 bases between them. The CDR3 DNA reads TGTGCCAGCACCCTCTTCCCCGGGGAGCTGTTTTTT. Protein product: CASTLFPGELFF.

V usage is TRBV12-5 and J usage is TRBJ1-1; D is perhaps TRBD1 (5 bases). Germline lookup yields CDR1 LGHNT and CDR2 FRNRAP. The CDR3 is 15 amino acids. Trimming cost V 6 bases and J 0 bases, with 14 bases left between them. The DNA of the CDR3 is TGTGCTAGTGGGCGAGGGGTTGGTTTGAACACTGAAGCTTTCTTT. Translating gives CASGRGVGLNTEAFF.

The rearrangement uses TRBV4-3 and TRBJ2-7; weak D call: TRBD1 (6 bases). This CDR3 is built from 15 residues. Trimming removed 0 bases from V and 2 bases from J, with 11 bases in between. Germline V gene data show CDR1 as LGHNA and CDR2 as YSLEER. In nucleotides, the CDR3 is TGCGCCAGCAGCCAAGATTCAGGGGTGACCTACGAGCAGTACTTC. This encodes CASSQDSGVTYEQYF.

The V call is TRBV27, the J call TRBJ2-7; 12 positions match TRBD2. Germline assignment: CDR1 MNHEY and CDR2 SMNVEV (reference sequence). The CDR3 has 18 amino acids. V lost 3 bases and J lost 5; bases outside the gene matches: 14. Written as DNA, the CDR3 is TGTGCCAGCAGTTTTCTAGCGGGAGGGCCCGATCCTGGCAACGAGCAGTACTTC. Translated, it gives CASSFLAGGPDPGNEQYF.

The chain has TRBV5-1 and TRBJ2-2, with 9 bases lining up with TRBD1. J was trimmed by 4 bases and V by 4 bases; bases with no gene match: 8. The CDR3 is 16 residues long. From germline, CDR1 is SGHRS and CDR2 YFSETQ. CDR3 sequence reads: CASSADRGSGTGELFF. DNA for the CDR3: TGCGCCAGCAGCGCTGACAGGGGGTCGGGCACCGGGGAGCTGTTTTTT.

This clone turned up a few times. The rearrangement links TRBV28 to TRBJ1-2; TRBD1 matches at 7 bases. CDR1 is MDHEN, CDR2 SYDVKM, per germline. The CDR3 extends over 15 amino acids. The junction had 8 bases not matched to a gene; V was cut back by 7 bases and J by 0 bases. For the CDR3, the DNA is TGTGCCAGCACCCTCCGGGACAGTACTAACTATGGCTACACCTTC. It codes for CASTLRDSTNYGYTF.

Written as DNA, the CDR3 is TGTGCCAGCTGGGACCAGGTCCAGAGCGGTGAGCAGTTCTTC. Translated: CASWDQVQSGEQFF. This sequence joins TRBV2 and TRBJ2-1; D possibly uses TRBD1 or TRBD2 (5 bases each). There are 14 residues in the CDR3. The V end was cut by 8 bases, the J end by 9 bases, with 20 bases between. From germline, CDR1 is SNHLY and CDR2 FYNNEI.

This clone came up a few times. This chain uses TRBV2 with TRBJ1-2; 8 bases align to TRBD1. V dropped 4 bases and J dropped 2; count of bases not matched to a gene: 0. Germline CDR1 reads SNHLY; CDR2 reads FYNNEI. The CDR3 length is 13 residues. CDR3 sequence (DNA): TGTGCCAGCAGTGGGACAGGGAACTATGGCTACACCTTC. Protein product: CASSGTGNYGYTF.

V gene TRBV5-1 combines with J gene TRBJ2-7, with TRBD1 as a possible D gene (6 bases). V lost 5 bases to trimming and J lost 0 bases, with 9 bases between them. Germline CDR1 SGHRS, CDR2 YFSETQ. This CDR3 is built from 13 residues. CDR3 bases: TGCGCCAGCAGTGGGGGCTTCTCCTACGAGCAGTACTTC. It is translated as CASSGGFSYEQYF.

This clone occurred once. Written as DNA, the CDR3 is TGTGCCAGCAGGGGACAGGTAGACTATGGCTACACCTTC. Its protein is CASRGQVDYGYTF. The V gene is TRBV6-1, the J gene TRBJ1-2; the match to TRBD1 covers 8 bases. V lost 6 bases and J lost 3; bases outside the gene matches: 3. This CDR3 comprises 13 residues. In germline, CDR1 is MNHNS, CDR2 SASEGT.

The V gene is TRBV11-2, the J gene TRBJ1-5, with D uncertain. The CDR3 runs to 12 residues. CDR1 SGHAT and CDR2 FQNNGV come from the germline V gene. V dropped 4 bases and J dropped 6 bases, with 7 bases sitting between them. The chain's CDR3 is CASSSEFQPQHF. DNA of the CDR3: TGTGCCAGCAGCTCAGAATTTCAGCCCCAGCATTTT.